Each of the 27 T cell receptor beta chains below was sequenced from the same sample in a study of graft-versus-host responses after intestinal transplantation. This table comes from immunoSEQ multiplex PCR, and its TCRdb copy is limited to in-frame clones, with some not included. The sample has approximately 86,000 clones, roughly 89% seen once. For these receptors, no antigen is known. This material consisted of unstimulated CD4+ T cells sorted from spleen or lymph node cells, taken before intestinal transplant. The source is a human donor who received an intestinal transplant.

Comments on this clone: This specimen includes other DNA sequences encoding the same CDR3. The chain has TRBV4-3 and TRBJ2-7, with TRBD2 matching 9 bases. V lost 0 bases to trimming and J lost 4 bases; unmatched junction nucleotides: 4. CDR3 length: 15 amino acids. Per germline, CDR1 LGHNA and CDR2 YSLEER. The CDR3 DNA is TGCGCCAGCAGCCAAGAAGCGGGGGGTGGTTACGAGCAGTACTTC. It translates to CASSQEAGGGYEQYF.

This clone came up once. The gene calls are TRBV27 and TRBJ2-3; tentatively, D is TRBD1 (6 bases). CDR1 and CDR2 (germline): MNHEY, SMNVEV (reference sequence). The CDR3 extends over 13 amino acids. Trimming removed 3 bases at V and 5 bases at J, with 9 bases between. CDR3 nucleotide sequence: TGTGCCAGCAGTTTGGGGGCTGGAGATACGCAGTATTTT. It yields the protein CASSLGAGDTQYF.

The rearrangement uses TRBV5-1 and TRBJ2-2; 7 nucleotides align to TRBD2. Germline V gene lookup returns CDR1 SGHRS and CDR2 YFSETQ. The junction had 8 bases not matched to a gene; V was cut back by 0 bases and J by 6 bases. The CDR3 is 16 residues long. CDR3 coding DNA: TGCGCCAGCAGCTTGGCCTTGGCCGCGGGGGCCGGGGAGCTGTTTTTT. Translating it yields CASSLALAAGAGELFF.

The J gene is TRBJ1-3, the V gene TRBV15; D not certain. Germline assignment: CDR1 LNHNV and CDR2 YYDKDF (reference sequence). The CDR3 length is 15 residues. V was trimmed by 5 bases and J by 0 bases, leaving 11 bases between them. The CDR3 DNA reads TGTGCCACCAGCCCCCCACTAAACTCTGGAAACACCATATATTTT. Its protein is CATSPPLNSGNTIYF.

The genes are TRBV30 and TRBJ2-3, with D tentatively TRBD2 (5 bases). Trimming took 3 bases from V and 1 from J, leaving 11 bases between them. This CDR3 region has 14 residues. Germline assignment: CDR1 GTSNPN and CDR2 SVGIG (reference sequence). CDR3 coding DNA: TGTGCCTGGAGCCGGACCGGGGGCACAGATACGCAGTATTTT. Its translation is CAWSRTGGTDTQYF.

V and J are TRBV6-5 and TRBJ2-2; the match to TRBD2 covers 9 bases. The CDR3 extends over 15 amino acids. The trim removed 6 bases at V and 6 bases at J, leaving 8 bases unmatched. The germline V gene has CDR1 MNHEY and CDR2 SVGAGI. CDR3 nucleotides: TGTGCCAGCAGCCAGGCGGGAGGGCGGGCCGGGGAGCTGTTTTTT. Translation: CASSQAGGRAGELFF.

The chain employs TRBV20-1 and TRBJ2-3; D is unclear. CDR3 length equals 11 residues. V lost 5 bases, J lost 5 bases, and 8 bases lay in between. Germline loops: CDR1 DFQATT, CDR2 SNEGSKA (reference sequence). The CDR3: CSAPRRDTQYF. In nucleotides, the CDR3 is TGCAGTGCTCCTAGGAGAGATACGCAGTATTTT.

This clone was seen once. The V and J genes are TRBV30 and TRBJ1-1; no firm D call. The CDR3 runs 12 residues. V lost 4 bases, J lost 7 bases, and 13 bases lay in between. Per the germline V gene, CDR1 is GTSNPN and CDR2 is SVGIG (reference sequence). The CDR3 spells CAWTNERIEAFF. As DNA, the CDR3 is TGTGCCTGGACCAACGAGCGGATTGAAGCTTTCTTT.

The chain uses TRBV5-1 and TRBJ2-3; the D gene is possibly TRBD1 (6 bases). Germline CDR1 is SGHRS and CDR2 is YFSETQ. Trimming pared 3 bases from V and 5 bases from J, leaving 19 bases between. This CDR3 contains 16 residues. The chain's CDR3 is CASSWATGTRGDTQYF. The CDR3 coding sequence is TGCGCCAGCAGCTGGGCGACAGGCACCAGGGGAGATACGCAGTATTTT.

V and J are TRBV6-4 and TRBJ2-7, with 10 positions matching TRBD2. CDR1 and CDR2 from the germline V gene are MRHNA and SNTAGT. The V and J ends lost 4 bases and 4 bases, in that order; junction bases with no gene match: 10. The CDR3 length is 16 residues. In DNA, the CDR3 is TGTGCCAGCAGTGCCCGGGGTACTAGCGGGGCGTACGAGCAGTACTTC. This sequence encodes CASSARGTSGAYEQYF.

The chain recombines TRBV2 with TRBJ2-7; D is unresolved. CDR1 and CDR2 (germline): SNHLY, FYNNEI. The CDR3 is 12 residues long. Trimming cost V 5 bases and J 0 bases, with 5 bases left between them. The CDR3 DNA reads as TGTGCCAGCAGTCCCCTCTCCTACGAGCAGTACTTC. Its translation is CASSPLSYEQYF.

The genes are TRBV18 and TRBJ2-3, with TRBD2 identical over 7 bases. CDR1 and CDR2 from the germline V gene are KGHSH and LQKENI. J was trimmed by 4 bases and V by 3 bases; bases with no gene match: 16. This CDR3 contains 18 residues. The CDR3 sequence: CASSPKAKAVRGADTQYF. The CDR3 DNA reads as TGTGCCAGCTCACCGAAAGCAAAGGCGGTCCGGGGGGCAGATACGCAGTATTTT.

V usage is TRBV11-3 and J usage is TRBJ2-2, with D unclear. The CDR3 contains 14 residues. Germline CDR1 SGHNT, CDR2 YENEEA. Trimming shortened V by 4 bases and J by 4 bases, and 10 bases separated the two germline ends. The CDR3 spells CASSYLRGTGELFF. For the CDR3, the DNA is TGTGCCAGCAGCTACCTGCGCGGCACCGGGGAGCTGTTTTTT. Filled out from reference TRBV11-3 and TRBJ2-2, the complete variable domain reads EAGVVQSPRYKIIEKKQPVAFWCNPISGHNTLYWYLQNLGQGPELLIRYENEEAVDDSQLPKDRFSAERLKGVDSTLKIQPAELGDSAVYLCASSYLRGTGELFFGEGSRLTVL.

J is TRBJ2-2 and V is TRBV9; TRBD2 agrees at 7 bases. Germline V gene data show CDR1 as SGDLS and CDR2 as YYNGEE. The junction had 3 bases not matched to a gene; V was cut back by 4 bases and J by 6 bases. The CDR3 loop spans 13 amino acids. This CDR3 reads CASSITSAGELFF. CDR3 nucleotides: TGTGCCAGCAGCATTACTAGCGCCGGGGAGCTGTTTTTT.

The V call is TRBV5-4, the J call TRBJ2-1, with TRBD2 matching 8 bases. Trimming cost V 7 bases and J 0 bases; bases outside gene matches: 9. The CDR3 loop spans 16 amino acids. Germline CDR1 reads SGHNT; CDR2 reads YYREEE (reference sequence). The DNA of the CDR3 is TGTGCCAGCTGCGAGACGGGGGGGAGCTCCTACAATGAGCAGTTCTTC. Translating it yields CASCETGGSSYNEQFF.

The DNA for the CDR3 is TGCGCCAGCAGCCAAGAACGAGCGGGGTTCTACGAGCAGTACTTC. It encodes CASSQERAGFYEQYF. The chain has TRBV4-3 and TRBJ2-7; 7 nucleotides line up with TRBD2. Germline assignment: CDR1 LGHNA and CDR2 YSLEER. V lost 0 bases, J lost 3 bases, and 5 bases stayed unmatched. The CDR3 length is 15 residues.

V and J are TRBV30 and TRBJ1-2; D is possibly TRBD1 (5 bases). This CDR3 is built from 16 residues. Germline-derived CDR1 and CDR2 are GTSNPN and SVGIG (reference sequence). Trimming shortened V by 4 bases and J by 4 bases, and 22 bases separated the two germline ends. The CDR3 nucleotides read TGTGCCTGGATCCAGAAGAGGTGGCAGGGATTCTATGGCTACACCTTC. It specifies CAWIQKRWQGFYGYTF.

The V call is TRBV7-2, the J call TRBJ2-1, with 8 bases that match TRBD1. From germline, CDR1 is SGHTA and CDR2 FQGNSA. V lost 5 bases and J lost 5; bases outside the gene matches: 5. The CDR3 is 14 residues long. The CDR3 DNA is TGTGCCAGCAGCCGAAGGACAGGGAACAATGAGCAGTTCTTC. This translates into CASSRRTGNNEQFF.

The chain is built from TRBV6-5 and TRBJ1-1, with TRBD1 matching over 10 bases. The CDR3 runs 13 residues. Germline trimming cut 2 bases from V and 11 bases from J; bases unmatched to any gene: 5. The V gene's germline CDR1 is MNHEY and CDR2 SVGAGI. The CDR3 nucleotides read TGTGCCAGCAGTTACGTGGACAGGGGGATGGCTTTCTTT. Amino acids: CASSYVDRGMAFF.

The chain couples TRBV6-1 to TRBJ2-5; TRBD1 aligns across 7 bases. Germline V gene lookup returns CDR1 MNHNS and CDR2 SASEGT. The CDR3 sequence is 17 residues long. V gave up 2 bases and J gave up 2 bases; unmatched junction bases: 11. The CDR3 protein is CASSESRGTRSQETQYF. The CDR3 coding sequence is TGTGCCAGCAGTGAATCCAGGGGGACGCGGAGTCAAGAGACCCAGTACTTC.

The rearrangement uses TRBV28 and TRBJ1-6; 9 nucleotides agree with TRBD1. The CDR3 loop spans 13 amino acids. The germline V gene encodes CDR1 MDHEN and CDR2 SYDVKM. J lost 9 bases, V lost 5 bases, and 2 bases had no gene match. The CDR3 is CASSPGQGSPLHF. In DNA, the CDR3 is TGTGCCAGCAGTCCGGGACAGGGTTCACCCCTCCACTTT.

This clone was seen a single time. The chain couples TRBV5-5 to TRBJ1-1; weak D call: TRBD1 (5 bases). Germline lookup yields CDR1 SGHKS and CDR2 YYEKEE (reference sequence). The CDR3 consists of 14 residues. Trimming left V 5 bases short and J 5 bases short, with 16 bases between. This chain's CDR3 is CASSRPGGGTEAFF. The DNA of the CDR3 is TGTGCCAGCAGTCGGCCCGGGGGGGGAACTGAAGCTTTCTTT.

This rearrangement joins TRBV2 to TRBJ2-1; D is unclear. The CDR3 totals 16 residues. Germline assignment: CDR1 SNHLY and CDR2 FYNNEI. V gave up 3 bases and J gave up 7 bases, with 19 bases separating them. Written as DNA, the CDR3 is TGTGCCAGCAGTGATTTATGGCTAGGTACGGGTAATGAGCAGTTCTTC. Its protein is CASSDLWLGTGNEQFF. Drawing the rest from reference TRBV2 and TRBJ2-1, the complete variable domain is EPEVTQTPSHQVTQMGQEVILRCVPISNHLYFYWYRQILGQKVEFLVSFYNNEISEKSEIFDDQFSVERPDGSNFTLKIRSTKLEDSAMYFCASSDLWLGTGNEQFFGPGTRLTVL.

This chain's CDR3 is CASSPRQVQGDTEAFF. CDR3 sequence (DNA): TGTGCCAGCAGCCCCCGCCAGGTTCAGGGGGACACTGAAGCTTTCTTT. The rearrangement uses TRBV7-2 and TRBJ1-1; 7 bases map to TRBD1. In germline, CDR1 is SGHTA, CDR2 FQGNSA. The CDR3 is 16 residues long. The junction had 12 bases not matched to a gene; V was cut back by 5 bases and J by 3 bases.

The chain has TRBV7-9 and TRBJ1-1; weak D call: TRBD1 (6 bases). Germline CDR1 and CDR2: SEHNR and FQNEAQ (reference sequence). The length of the CDR3 is 14 residues. Trimming removed 7 bases from V and 3 bases from J, with 15 bases in between. The CDR3 protein is CASMRGGADTEAFF. CDR3 bases: TGTGCCAGCATGAGGGGGGGCGCGGACACTGAAGCTTTCTTT.

The chain combines TRBV5-1 with TRBJ2-1, with TRBD1 identical over 11 bases. Germline V CDR1 and CDR2: SGHRS, YFSETQ. Losses at the gene ends were 4 bases for V and 0 bases for J; bases not matched to a gene: 12. This CDR3 has 19 residues. The CDR3 sequence: CASSALGQGVVSSYNEQFF. The CDR3 nucleotides read TGCGCCAGCAGCGCCTTGGGACAGGGGGTAGTTAGCTCCTACAATGAGCAGTTCTTC.

The chain employs TRBV7-2 and TRBJ2-3, with D possibly TRBD2 on 6 matching bases. The germline V gene encodes CDR1 SGHTA and CDR2 FQGNSA. The CDR3 covers 15 residues. Trimming removed 4 bases from V and 7 bases from J, with 18 bases in between. Written as DNA, the CDR3 is TGTGCCAGCAGCTCACAGGCCGACGGAGGGTATACGCAGTATTTT. Translating it yields CASSSQADGGYTQYF. The variable domain in full, completed from reference TRBV7-2 and TRBJ2-3, reads GAGVSQSPSNKVTEKGKDVELRCDPISGHTALYWYRQSLGQGLEFLIYFQGNSAPDKSGLPSDRFSAERTGGSVSTLTIQRTQQEDSAVYLCASSSQADGGYTQYFGPGTRLTVL.